The TCR beta chain under discussion was sequenced for a study of type 1 regulatory T cells. General observations from the study: Tr1 cells had a more restricted TCR repertoire than non-Tr1 cells.

A word on this clonotype: Its antigen is undetermined. The junction departs from the called germline gene at one end, perhaps through a read error.

Germline V lookup: CDR1 SGHRS, CDR2 YFSETQ. This CDR3 has 15 residues. TCRdb reprocessed the reads via MiXCR and lists one record per CDR3 protein. The sample has roughly 71,000 distinct CDR3 sequences; more than 20% are singletons. The clonotype comes from a human donor in good health. The specimen was cultured type 1 regulatory T (Tr1) cells, either the whole culture or a sorted fraction (not recorded which). This rearrangement joins TRBV5-1 to TRBJ2-3; D is perhaps TRBD2 (5 bases). CDR3: CAGSLVSGRADTQYF. CDR3 sequence (DNA): TGCGCCGGCAGCTTGGTAAGCGGACGAGCAGATACGCAGTATTTT.